The sequence of this T cell receptor (beta chain) was determined in a study of CD8 T cells in ankylosing spondylitis. Regarding the study as a whole: Reportedly, disease-linked clones are significantly enriched in ankylosing spondylitis patients' matched synovial fluid. A number of the motif variants had already been described in reactive arthritis synovial fluid and blood.

This clonotype has ten or more counts. Its target is not known. Scientists made TCR beta libraries using quantitative 5'-RACE with molecular barcodes. TCRdb reprocessed the 5' RACE reads via MiXCR and lists one record per CDR3 protein. The sample carries approximately 260,000 distinct CDR3 sequences, over 8.5% recorded once. Germline assignment: CDR1 SGHTA and CDR2 FQGNSA. Trimming stripped 5 bases from V and 0 bases from J, with 11 bases between. The CDR3 covers 14 residues. V gene TRBV7-2 combines with J gene TRBJ2-7; no firm D call. Input material: blood, either unsorted or a sorted T cell fraction (not recorded which). The source of this sequence is a male donor with ankylosing spondylitis or in good health (not recorded which). The CDR3 is CASSLDPSSYEQYF. CDR3 in DNA: TGTGCCAGCAGCCTCGATCCAAGCTCCTACGAGCAGTACTTC.